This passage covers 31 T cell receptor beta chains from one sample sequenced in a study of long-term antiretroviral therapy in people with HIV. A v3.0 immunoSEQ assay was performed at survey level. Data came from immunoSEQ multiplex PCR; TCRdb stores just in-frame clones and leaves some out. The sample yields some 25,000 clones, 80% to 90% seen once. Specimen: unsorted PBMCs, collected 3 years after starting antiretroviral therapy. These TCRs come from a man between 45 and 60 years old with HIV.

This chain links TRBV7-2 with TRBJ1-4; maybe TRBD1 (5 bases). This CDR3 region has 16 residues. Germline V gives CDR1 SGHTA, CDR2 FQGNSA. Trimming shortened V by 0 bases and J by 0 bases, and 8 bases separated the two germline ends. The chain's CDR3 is CASSLAGTATNEKLFF. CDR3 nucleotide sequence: TGTGCCAGCAGCTTAGCCGGGACGGCAACTAATGAAAAACTGTTTTTT.

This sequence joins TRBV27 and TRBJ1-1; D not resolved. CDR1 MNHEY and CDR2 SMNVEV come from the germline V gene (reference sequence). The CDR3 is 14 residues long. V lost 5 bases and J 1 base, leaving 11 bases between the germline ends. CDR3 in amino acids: CASSPRDPNTEAFF. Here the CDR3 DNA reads TGTGCCAGCAGTCCGCGCGACCCGAACACTGAAGCTTTCTTT.

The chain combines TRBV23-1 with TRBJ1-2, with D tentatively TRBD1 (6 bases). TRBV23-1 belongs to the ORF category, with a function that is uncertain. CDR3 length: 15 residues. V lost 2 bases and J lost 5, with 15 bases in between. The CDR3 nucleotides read TGCGCCAGCAGTCAACCCCCCCACGGACAGTATGGCTACACCTTC. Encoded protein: CASSQPPHGQYGYTF.

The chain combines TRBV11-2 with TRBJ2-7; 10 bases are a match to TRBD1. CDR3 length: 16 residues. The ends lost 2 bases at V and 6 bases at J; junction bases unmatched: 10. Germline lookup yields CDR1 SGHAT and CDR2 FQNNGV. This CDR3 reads CASSLPRQGASFEQYF. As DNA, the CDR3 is TGTGCCAGCAGCTTACCTCGACAGGGGGCTTCTTTCGAGCAGTACTTC.

The CDR3 nucleotides are TGTGCCAGTAGTATAGGGCAGGGGTCGAAAAACATTCAGTACTTC. Residues: CASSIGQGSKNIQYF. The chain links TRBV19 to TRBJ2-4, with D tentatively TRBD1 (6 bases). Germline V gene lookup returns CDR1 LNHDA and CDR2 SQIVND (reference sequence). The CDR3 loop spans 15 amino acids. The V gene lost 1 base and the J gene lost 4 bases, with 11 bases spanning the gap.

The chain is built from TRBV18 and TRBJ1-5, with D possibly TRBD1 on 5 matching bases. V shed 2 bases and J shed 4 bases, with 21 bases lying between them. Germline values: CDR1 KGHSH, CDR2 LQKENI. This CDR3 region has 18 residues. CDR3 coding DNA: TGTGCCAGCTCACCATTATCACCCTCGGACATCCCAAATCAGCCCCAGCATTTT. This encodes CASSPLSPSDIPNQPQHF.

The CDR3 reads CASSPLAGGDTGELFF. The CDR3 nucleotides read TGTGCCAGCAGTCCACTAGCGGGAGGCGACACCGGGGAGCTGTTTTTT. The genes are TRBV25-1 and TRBJ2-2, with 12 bases aligning to TRBD2. CDR1 MGHDK and CDR2 SYGVNS come from the germline V gene. V shed 5 bases and J 3 bases; nucleotides not matched to a gene: 4. The CDR3 extends over 16 amino acids.

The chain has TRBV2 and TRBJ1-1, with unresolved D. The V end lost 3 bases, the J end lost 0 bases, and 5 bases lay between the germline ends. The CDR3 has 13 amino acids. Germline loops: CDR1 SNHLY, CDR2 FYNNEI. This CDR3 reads CASSDHLNTEAFF. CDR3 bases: TGTGCCAGCAGTGATCACCTGAACACTGAAGCTTTCTTT.

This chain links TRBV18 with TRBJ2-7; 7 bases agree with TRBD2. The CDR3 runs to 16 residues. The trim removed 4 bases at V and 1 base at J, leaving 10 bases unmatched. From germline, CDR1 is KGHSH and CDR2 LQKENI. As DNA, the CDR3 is TGTGCCAGCTCACTGAGGAGGGAGGGCCCTTCCTACGAGCAGTACTTC. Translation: CASSLRREGPSYEQYF. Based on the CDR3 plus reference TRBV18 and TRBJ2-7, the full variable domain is NAGVMQNPRHLVRRRGQEARLRCSPMKGHSHVYWYRQLPEEGLKFMVYLQKENIIDESGMPKERFSAEFPKEGPSILRIQQVVRGDSAAYFCASSLRREGPSYEQYFGPGTRLTVT.

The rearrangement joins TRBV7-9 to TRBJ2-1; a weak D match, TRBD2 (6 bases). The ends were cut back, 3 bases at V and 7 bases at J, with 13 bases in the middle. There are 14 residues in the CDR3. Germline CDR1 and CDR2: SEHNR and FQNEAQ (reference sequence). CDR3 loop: CASSLRREWNEQFF. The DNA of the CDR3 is TGTGCCAGCAGCTTGAGGAGGGAGTGGAATGAGCAGTTCTTC.

The CDR3 protein is CASSQGAQGGSYEQYF. The CDR3 DNA is TGCGCCAGCAGCCAAGGGGCCCAGGGGGGCAGTTACGAGCAGTACTTC. V gene TRBV4-3 combines with J gene TRBJ2-7; TRBD1 is a possible D gene (7 bases). Germline V lookup: CDR1 LGHNA, CDR2 YSLEER. Trimming took off 1 base at V and 4 bases at J, with 17 bases between the two ends. The CDR3 loop spans 16 amino acids.

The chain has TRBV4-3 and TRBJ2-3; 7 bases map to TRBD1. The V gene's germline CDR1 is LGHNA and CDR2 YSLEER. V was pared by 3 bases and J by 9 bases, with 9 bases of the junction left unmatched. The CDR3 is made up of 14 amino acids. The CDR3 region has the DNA TGCGCCAGCAGCCAGCACAGGGGCGTAGGAACGCAGTATTTT. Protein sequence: CASSQHRGVGTQYF.

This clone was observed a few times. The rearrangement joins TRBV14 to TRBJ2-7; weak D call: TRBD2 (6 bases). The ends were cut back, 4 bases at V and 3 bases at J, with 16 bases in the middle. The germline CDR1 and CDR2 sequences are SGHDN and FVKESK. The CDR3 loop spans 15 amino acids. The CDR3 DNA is TGTGCCAGCAGCCGAACCGGGACTGCCGGCTACGAGCAGTACTTC. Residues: CASSRTGTAGYEQYF.

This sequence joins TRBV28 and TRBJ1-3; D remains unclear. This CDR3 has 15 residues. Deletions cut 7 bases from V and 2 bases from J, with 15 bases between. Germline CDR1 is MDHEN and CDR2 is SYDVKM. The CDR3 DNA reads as TGTGCCAGCACCATGAGTGGGGTAGCTGGAAACACCATATATTTT. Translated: CASTMSGVAGNTIYF.

The CDR3 bases are TGTGCCAGCAGCTTAGCGGGCAGGGGGCACACTGAAGCTTTCTTT. Residues: CASSLAGRGHTEAFF. The genes are TRBV11-2 and TRBJ1-1; 8 positions match TRBD1. This CDR3 has 15 residues. Germline V gene data show CDR1 as SGHAT and CDR2 as FQNNGV. The trim removed 1 base at V and 3 bases at J, leaving 4 bases unmatched.

The CDR3 bases are TGTGCCTGGAGTGTACGAGGGGGGCCTGAAGCTTTCTTT. Translating gives CAWSVRGGPEAFF. The chain carries TRBV30 and TRBJ1-1, with TRBD1 as a possible D gene (6 bases). The V gene lost 0 bases and the J gene lost 6 bases, with 11 bases spanning the gap. CDR1 is GTSNPN, CDR2 SVGIG, per germline (reference sequence). The CDR3 loop spans 13 amino acids.

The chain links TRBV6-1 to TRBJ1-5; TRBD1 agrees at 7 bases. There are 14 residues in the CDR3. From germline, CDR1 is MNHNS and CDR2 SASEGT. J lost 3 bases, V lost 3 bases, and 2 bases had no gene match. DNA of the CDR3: TGTGCCAGCAGTGAGACAGGGAACAATCAGCCCCAGCATTTT. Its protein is CASSETGNNQPQHF.

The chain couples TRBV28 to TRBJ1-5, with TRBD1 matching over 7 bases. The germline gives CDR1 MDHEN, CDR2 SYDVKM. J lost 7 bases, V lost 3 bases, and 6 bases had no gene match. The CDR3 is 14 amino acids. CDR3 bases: TGTGCCAGCAGTTTTGGCGACAGGGACCAGCCCCAGCATTTT. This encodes CASSFGDRDQPQHF.

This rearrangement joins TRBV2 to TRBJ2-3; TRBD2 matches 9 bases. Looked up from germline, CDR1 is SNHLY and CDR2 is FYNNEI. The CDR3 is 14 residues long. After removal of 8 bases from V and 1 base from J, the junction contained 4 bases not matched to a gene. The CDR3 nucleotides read TGTGCCAGCCAGAGGACTAGCGGCACAGATACGCAGTATTTT. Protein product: CASQRTSGTDTQYF.

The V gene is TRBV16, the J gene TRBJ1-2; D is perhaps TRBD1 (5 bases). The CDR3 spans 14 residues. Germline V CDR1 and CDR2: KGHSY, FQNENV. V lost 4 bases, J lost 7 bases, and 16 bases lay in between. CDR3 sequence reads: CASSPQGGAIGYTF. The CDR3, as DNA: TGTGCCAGCAGCCCTCAGGGCGGGGCTATTGGCTACACCTTC.

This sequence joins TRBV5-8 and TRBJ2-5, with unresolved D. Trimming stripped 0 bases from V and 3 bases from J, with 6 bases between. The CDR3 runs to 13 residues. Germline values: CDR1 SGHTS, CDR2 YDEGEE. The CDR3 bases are TGTGCCAGCAGCTTGGGAGGCGAAGAGACCCAGTACTTC. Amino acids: CASSLGGEETQYF.

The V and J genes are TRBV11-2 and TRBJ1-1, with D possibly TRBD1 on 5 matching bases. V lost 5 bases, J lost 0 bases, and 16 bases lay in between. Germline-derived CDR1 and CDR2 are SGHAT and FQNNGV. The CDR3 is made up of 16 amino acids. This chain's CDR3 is CASSPNWETVNTEAFF. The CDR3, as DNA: TGTGCCAGCAGCCCAAATTGGGAGACAGTGAACACTGAAGCTTTCTTT.

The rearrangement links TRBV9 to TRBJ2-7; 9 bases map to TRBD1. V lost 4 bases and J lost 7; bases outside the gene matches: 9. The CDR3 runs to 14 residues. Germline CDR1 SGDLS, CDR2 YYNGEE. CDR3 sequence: CASSTGGQGREQYF. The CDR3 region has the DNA TGTGCCAGCAGCACTGGGGGACAGGGAAGGGAGCAGTACTTC.

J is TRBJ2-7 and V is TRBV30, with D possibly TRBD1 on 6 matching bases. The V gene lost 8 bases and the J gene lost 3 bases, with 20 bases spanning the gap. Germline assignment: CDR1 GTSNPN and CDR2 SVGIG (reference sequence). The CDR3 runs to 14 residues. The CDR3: CAGEVRGLIYEQYF. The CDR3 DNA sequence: TGTGCCGGGGAAGTCAGGGGTTTGATCTACGAGCAGTACTTC.

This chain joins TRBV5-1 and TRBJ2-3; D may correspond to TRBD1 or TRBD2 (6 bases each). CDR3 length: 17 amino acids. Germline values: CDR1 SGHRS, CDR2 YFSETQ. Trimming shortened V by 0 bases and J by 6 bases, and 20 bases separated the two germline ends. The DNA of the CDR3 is TGCGCCAGCAGCTTGGGGTTCGGGGGCGCAAGGTCCGATACGCAGTATTTT. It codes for CASSLGFGGARSDTQYF.

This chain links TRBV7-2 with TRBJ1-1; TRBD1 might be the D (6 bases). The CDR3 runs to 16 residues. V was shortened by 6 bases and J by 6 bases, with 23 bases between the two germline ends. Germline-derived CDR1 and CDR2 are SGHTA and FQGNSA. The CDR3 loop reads CASSYRGGQRGAEAFF. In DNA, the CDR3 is TGTGCCAGCAGTTATCGTGGGGGGCAGAGGGGCGCTGAAGCTTTCTTT.

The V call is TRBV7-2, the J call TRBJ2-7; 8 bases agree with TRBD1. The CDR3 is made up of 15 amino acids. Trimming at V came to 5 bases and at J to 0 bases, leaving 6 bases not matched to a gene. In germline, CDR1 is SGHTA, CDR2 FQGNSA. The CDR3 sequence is CASSGQGLSSYEQYF. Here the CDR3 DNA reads TGTGCCAGCAGCGGACAGGGCCTCAGCTCCTACGAGCAGTACTTC.

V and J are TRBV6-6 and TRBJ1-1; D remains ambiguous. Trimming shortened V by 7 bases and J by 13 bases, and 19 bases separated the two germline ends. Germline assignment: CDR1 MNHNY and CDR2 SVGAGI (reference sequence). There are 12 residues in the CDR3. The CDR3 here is CASTAGPGGDFF. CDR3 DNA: TGTGCCAGCACCGCCGGACCCGGAGGTGATTTCTTT.

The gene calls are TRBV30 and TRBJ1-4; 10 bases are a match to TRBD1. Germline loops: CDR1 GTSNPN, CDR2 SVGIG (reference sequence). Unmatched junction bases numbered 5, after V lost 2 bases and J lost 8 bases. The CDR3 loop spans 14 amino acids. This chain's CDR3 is CAWSRDRGSEKLFF. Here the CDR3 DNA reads TGTGCCTGGAGTCGGGACAGGGGATCGGAAAAACTGTTTTTT.

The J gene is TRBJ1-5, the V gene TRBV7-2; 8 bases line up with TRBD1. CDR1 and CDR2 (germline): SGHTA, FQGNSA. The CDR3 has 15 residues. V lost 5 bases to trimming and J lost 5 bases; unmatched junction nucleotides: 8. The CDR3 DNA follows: TGTGCCAGCAGCCTCAGGACAGGGATGGATCAGCCCCAGCATTTT. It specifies CASSLRTGMDQPQHF.

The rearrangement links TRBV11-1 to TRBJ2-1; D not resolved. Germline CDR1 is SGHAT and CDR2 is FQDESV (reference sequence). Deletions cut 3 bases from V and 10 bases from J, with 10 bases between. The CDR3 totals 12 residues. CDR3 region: CASSFSLGEQFF. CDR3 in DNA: TGTGCCAGCAGCTTTAGTTTAGGAGAGCAGTTCTTC.